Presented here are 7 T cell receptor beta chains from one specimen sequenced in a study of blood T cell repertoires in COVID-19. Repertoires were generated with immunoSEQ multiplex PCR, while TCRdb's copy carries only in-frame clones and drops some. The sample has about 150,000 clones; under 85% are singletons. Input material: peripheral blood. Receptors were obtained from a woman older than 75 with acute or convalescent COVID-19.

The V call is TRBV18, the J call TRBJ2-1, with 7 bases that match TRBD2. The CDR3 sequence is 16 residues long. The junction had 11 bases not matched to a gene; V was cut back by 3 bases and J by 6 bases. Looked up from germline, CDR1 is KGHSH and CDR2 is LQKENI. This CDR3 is CASSPLLGVAGNEQFF. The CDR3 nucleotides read TGTGCCAGCTCACCTCTTCTTGGGGTAGCGGGCAATGAGCAGTTCTTC. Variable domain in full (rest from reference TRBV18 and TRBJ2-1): NAGVMQNPRHLVRRRGQEARLRCSPMKGHSHVYWYRQLPEEGLKFMVYLQKENIIDESGMPKERFSAEFPKEGPSILRIQQVVRGDSAAYFCASSPLLGVAGNEQFFGPGTRLTVL.

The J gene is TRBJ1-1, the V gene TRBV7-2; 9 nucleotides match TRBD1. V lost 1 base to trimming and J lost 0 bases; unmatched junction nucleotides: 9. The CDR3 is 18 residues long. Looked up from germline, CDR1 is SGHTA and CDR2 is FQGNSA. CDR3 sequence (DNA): TGTGCCAGCAGCTTAGATAGAGGGGGGACAGGGCTGAACACTGAAGCTTTCTTT. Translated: CASSLDRGGTGLNTEAFF.

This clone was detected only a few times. CDR3 in amino acids: CASMSGGYNEQFF. The CDR3 nucleotides are TGTGCCAGCATGTCGGGGGGATACAATGAGCAGTTCTTC. The chain couples TRBV7-9 to TRBJ2-1, with TRBD2 identical over 7 bases. In germline, CDR1 is SEHNR, CDR2 FQNEAQ (reference sequence). Germline trimming cut 7 bases from V and 4 bases from J; bases unmatched to any gene: 4. The CDR3 consists of 13 residues.

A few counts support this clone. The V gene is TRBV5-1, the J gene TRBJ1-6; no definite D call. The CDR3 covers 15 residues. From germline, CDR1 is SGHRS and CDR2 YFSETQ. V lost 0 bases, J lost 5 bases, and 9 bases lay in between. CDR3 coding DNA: TGCGCCAGCAGCTTGGTGGGCGCTGATAATTCACCCCTCCACTTT. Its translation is CASSLVGADNSPLHF.

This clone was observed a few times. Written as DNA, the CDR3 is TGTGCCAGCAGTGAACGTGGGAGTCAGGGGCTTAACACCGGGGAGCTGTTTTTT. This encodes CASSERGSQGLNTGELFF. This rearrangement joins TRBV6-1 to TRBJ2-2; weak D call: TRBD1 (6 bases). The V gene lost 2 bases and the J gene lost 2 bases, with 18 bases spanning the gap. Germline V gene lookup returns CDR1 MNHNS and CDR2 SASEGT. This CDR3 is built from 18 residues.

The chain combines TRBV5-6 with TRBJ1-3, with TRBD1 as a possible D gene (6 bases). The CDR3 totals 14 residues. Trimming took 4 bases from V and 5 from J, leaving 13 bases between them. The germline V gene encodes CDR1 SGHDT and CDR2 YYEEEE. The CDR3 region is CASSLWDTRNTIYF. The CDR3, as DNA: TGTGCCAGCAGCCTGTGGGACACTCGAAACACCATATATTTT.

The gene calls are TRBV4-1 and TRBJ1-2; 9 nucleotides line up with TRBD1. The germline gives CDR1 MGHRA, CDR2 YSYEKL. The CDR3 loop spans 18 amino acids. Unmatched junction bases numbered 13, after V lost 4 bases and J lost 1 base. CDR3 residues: CASSPRGDRAQHNYGYTF. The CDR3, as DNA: TGCGCCAGCAGCCCCCGGGGGGACAGGGCCCAACATAACTATGGCTACACCTTC.